A single sample gave rise to the 15 T cell receptor beta chains below, sequenced in a study of technical replicates of blood from a few donors. Assay: immunoSEQ multiplex PCR; the TCRdb copy retains only in-frame clones and omits some. The table lists more than 80,000 clones, nearly 97% of them singletons, with less than 0.25% in the top ten. Material: T cells isolated from PBMCs. All receptors come from a human donor in good health.

V and J are TRBV19 and TRBJ2-7; tentative D call: TRBD2 (5 bases). CDR1 is LNHDA and CDR2 is SQIVND in the germline V gene (reference sequence). This CDR3 has 15 residues. Trimming took 5 bases from V and 2 from J, leaving 16 bases between them. The DNA for the CDR3 is TGTGCCAGTAGTTCGATCGGGGATCAAACCTACGAGCAGTACTTC. This codes for CASSSIGDQTYEQYF.

The DNA for the CDR3 is TGTGCCTGGAGTAGACAGGGGGGGACAAGAGACCAGTACTTC. Translating gives CAWSRQGGTRDQYF. The chain combines TRBV30 with TRBJ2-5; 9 bases agree with TRBD1. There are 14 residues in the CDR3. Germline CDR1 is GTSNPN and CDR2 is SVGIG (reference sequence). V lost 2 bases and J lost 10; bases outside the gene matches: 11.

This clone was observed a single time. V usage is TRBV10-3 and J usage is TRBJ1-1; D unclear. The germline CDR1 and CDR2 sequences are ENHRY and SYGVKD. This CDR3 contains 15 residues. The ends were cut back, 2 bases at V and 1 base at J, with 11 bases in the middle. DNA of the CDR3: TGTGCCATCAGTGAGCGATCCGAGGGGAACACTGAAGCTTTCTTT. Translation: CAISERSEGNTEAFF.

This chain joins TRBV28 and TRBJ2-1; TRBD1 matches 7 bases. Unmatched junction bases numbered 7, after V lost 4 bases and J lost 7 bases. The CDR3 is made up of 14 amino acids. CDR1 is MDHEN, CDR2 SYDVKM, per germline. CDR3 residues: CASSWARQGNEQFF. In DNA, the CDR3 is TGTGCCAGCAGTTGGGCCCGACAGGGTAATGAGCAGTTCTTC.

This clone turned up a few times. The genes are TRBV6-5 and TRBJ2-7; TRBD2 is a possible D gene (5 bases). The CDR3 has 15 amino acids. Germline CDR1 reads MNHEY; CDR2 reads SVGAGI. V was pared by 0 bases and J by 1 base, with 10 bases between. DNA of the CDR3: TGTGCCAGCAGTTACTCGATTCGGGGTTCCTACGAGCAGTACTTC. Its translation is CASSYSIRGSYEQYF.

The J gene is TRBJ2-1, the V gene TRBV6-4, with 10 positions matching TRBD2. The CDR3 consists of 15 residues. The germline V gene has CDR1 MRHNA and CDR2 SNTAGT. Germline trimming cut 5 bases from V and 7 bases from J; bases unmatched to any gene: 8. CDR3 sequence: CASSLTSGTINEQFF. CDR3 in DNA: TGTGCCAGCAGTCTCACTAGCGGGACGATTAATGAGCAGTTCTTC.

V is TRBV5-1 and J is TRBJ2-5, with 7 bases fitting TRBD2. The CDR3 covers 14 residues. The V and J ends lost 0 bases and 5 bases, in that order; junction bases with no gene match: 4. CDR1 and CDR2 (germline): SGHRS, YFSETQ. The CDR3 loop reads CASSLAGREETQYF. CDR3 nucleotide sequence: TGCGCCAGCAGCTTGGCAGGGCGGGAGGAGACCCAGTACTTC.

The CDR3 nucleotides read TGTGCCAGCGGTACAGGGTACCAAGAGACCCAGTACTTC. Residues: CASGTGYQETQYF. The V call is TRBV11-3, the J call TRBJ2-5, with D possibly matching TRBD1 (6 bases). Germline V lookup: CDR1 SGHNT, CDR2 YENEEA. The CDR3 spans 13 residues. The ends were cut back, 8 bases at V and 0 bases at J, with 10 bases in the middle.

The chain employs TRBV11-2 and TRBJ1-3; possibly TRBD1 for D (6 bases). Germline V gene lookup returns CDR1 SGHAT and CDR2 FQNNGV. V dropped 2 bases and J dropped 4 bases, with 15 bases sitting between them. The CDR3 length is 16 residues. This chain's CDR3 is CASSLIGPGAGNTIYF. The CDR3 bases are TGTGCCAGCAGCTTAATCGGCCCAGGGGCAGGAAACACCATATATTTT.

The CDR3 DNA reads as TGTGCCACCAGCAGCGGGACAGGAGGAGACGAGCAGTACTTC. Encoded protein: CATSSGTGGDEQYF. This chain uses TRBV15 with TRBJ2-7; 8 bases are a match to TRBD1. The CDR3 is 14 amino acids. The germline gives CDR1 LNHNV, CDR2 YYDKDF (reference sequence). Trimming cost V 3 bases and J 5 bases; bases outside gene matches: 6.

The chain uses TRBV7-9 and TRBJ2-7, with D unclear. Trimming removed 4 bases at V and 5 bases at J, with 30 bases between. The CDR3 covers 19 residues. Germline lookup yields CDR1 SEHNR and CDR2 FQNEAQ (reference sequence). This CDR3 is CASSSKVPTVGYNPDEQYF. The DNA of the CDR3 is TGTGCCAGCAGCTCCAAGGTACCGACGGTGGGCTACAATCCAGACGAGCAGTACTTC. The full variable domain, in which reference TRBV7-9 and TRBJ2-7 provide the parts outside the CDR3, is DTGVSQNPRHKITKRGQNVTFRCDPISEHNRLYWYRQTLGQGPEFLTYFQNEAQLEKSRLLSDRFSAERPKGSFSTLEIQRTEQGDSAMYLCASSSKVPTVGYNPDEQYFGPGTRLTVT.

This chain connects TRBV2 to TRBJ1-2; 9 positions match TRBD1. The CDR3 runs 14 residues. The V gene's germline CDR1 is SNHLY and CDR2 FYNNEI. The ends lost 7 bases at V and 5 bases at J; junction bases unmatched: 8. The CDR3 nucleotides are TGTGCCAGCATGGGGACAGGGACAATTTATGGCTACACCTTC. It encodes CASMGTGTIYGYTF.

This chain links TRBV27 with TRBJ2-2; D might be TRBD2 (5 bases). The germline CDR1 and CDR2 sequences are MNHEY and SMNVEV (reference sequence). V shed 4 bases and J shed 7 bases, with 16 bases lying between them. This CDR3 has 15 residues. The CDR3 bases are TGTGCCAGCAGTTCCCTCTCAACGGGGATCGGGGAGCTGTTTTTT. It specifies CASSSLSTGIGELFF.

The chain joins TRBV9 to TRBJ2-7; D gene uncertain. The ends were cut back, 4 bases at V and 0 bases at J, with 14 bases in the middle. Per germline, CDR1 SGDLS and CDR2 YYNGEE. This CDR3 spans 15 amino acids. As DNA, the CDR3 is TGTGCCAGCAGCCCGAGTCCCGGTAGCTCCTACGAGCAGTACTTC. Its translation: CASSPSPGSSYEQYF. Filled out from reference TRBV9 and TRBJ2-7, the complete variable domain reads DSGVTQTPKHLITATGQRVTLRCSPRSGDLSVYWYQQSLDQGLQFLIQYYNGEERAKGNILERFSAQQFPDLHSELNLSSLELGDSALYFCASSPSPGSSYEQYFGPGTRLTVT.

The chain combines TRBV4-2 with TRBJ1-1, with 8 bases that match TRBD1. Germline values: CDR1 LGHNA, CDR2 YNFKEQ. The ends lost 1 base at V and 3 bases at J; junction bases unmatched: 7. The CDR3 spans 16 residues. The CDR3: CASSQAGRGLDTEAFF. Here the CDR3 DNA reads TGTGCCAGCAGCCAAGCCGGCAGGGGGCTTGACACTGAAGCTTTCTTT.